Only one count was recorded for the clone carrying this T cell receptor beta chain. This record belongs to a study of cytomegalovirus exposure and HLA in healthy donors. Trimming stripped 8 bases from V and 5 bases from J, with 15 bases between. The CDR3 has 13 residues. Looked up from germline, CDR1 is MNHEY and CDR2 is SMNVEV (reference sequence). The PCR used 60 Vbeta and 13 Jbeta primers. Clones were read by immunoSEQ multiplex PCR, and TCRdb kept only the in-frame ones, dropping some. Of about 140,000 clones in the sample, approximately 79% were seen once. The J gene is TRBJ2-5, the V gene TRBV27; D may be TRBD1 (6 bases). The sequence came from a man in his forties in good health and CMV-seropositive. Material: PBMCs. Written as DNA, the CDR3 is TGTGCCAGCCGAACGTGGCAGGGGGAGACCCAGTACTTC. Protein sequence: CASRTWQGETQYF.